This T cell receptor beta chain was recovered during a study of vaccination effects on CD4 cells after COVID-19 (dated by TCRdb to between 2021 and 2022). Describing the broader study: Each participant received two doses of an mRNA SARS-CoV-2 vaccine, either BNT162b2 or mRNA-1273. Altogether, roughly 10 COVID-19 convalescent patients and several SARS-CoV-2-naive healthy vaccine recipients made up the full study. The Oncomine TCR Beta short-read assay on an Illumina iSeq 100 was used to sequence cultures from other donors in the study. SARS-CoV-2 spike-specific CD4+ TCR repertoires were compared before and after mRNA vaccination in COVID-19 convalescent patients and in infection-naive vaccine recipients. What the authors observed across the whole study: In healthy vaccine recipients, vaccine-induced clones were almost all SARS-CoV-2 mono-reactive, with only 1 of 255 being cross-reactive with common cold coronaviruses. Clones induced by infection and clones induced by vaccination both contracted markedly at late timepoints after vaccination, which fits with T cell responses waning over time. Only a small number of convalescent patients were included, and no early post-infection timepoints were available, which limited the study.

The ViraFEST assay stimulated PBMC with viral peptide pools and then used TCR sequencing to identify antigen-specific CD4+ T cell clonotypes by expansion. After 10 days of culture, CD4+ T cells were isolated with the EasySep CD4+ T cell isolation kit. Healthy vaccine recipients had no prior SARS-CoV-2 infection, confirmed by negative nucleocapsid antibodies before and after vaccination. A few million PBMC per well were cultured with 10 ug/ml peptides in IMDM containing approximately 4.6% human AB serum, about 9 IU/ml IL-2 and gentamicin. On days 3 and 7, half of the culture medium was replaced with fresh IL-2-containing medium. Unless otherwise noted, each peptide stimulation condition was cultured in triplicate wells. Using Ficoll-Paque Plus gradient centrifugation, PBMC were separated from whole blood and then either used fresh or cryopreserved at -140C. The overlapping peptide pools covered the spike proteins of SARS-CoV-2 and of the common cold coronaviruses HCoV-NL63, HCoV-OC43 and HCoV-229E. The QIAamp micro DNA kit was used to extract genomic DNA from the cultured CD4+ T cells.

The CDR3 runs 15 residues from the cysteine to the phenylalanine. Just CDR3 DNA is preserved here, 45 bases in frame from base 1. Taken from the germline V gene, the CDR1 and CDR2 loops are MNHNS and SASEGT. Trimming leaves V shorter by 2 bases and J shorter by 3 bases, with the junction holding 6 bases beyond the gene matches. Remarks on this clone: Its binding antigen is unknown. Base-call qualities are not available, and no considerably larger clone is one nucleotide away.

Libraries were constructed by the immunoSEQ multiplex PCR assay. DNA from the CD4+ T cells that had been cultured and isolated underwent TCR beta CDR3 sequencing. For the original study's pipeline: Non-productive TCR sequences were removed and reads were trimmed to the CDR3 region, keeping CDR3s of at least 7 amino acids. The MANAFEST web app was used to pick out antigen-specific clonotypes by comparing their expansion in peptide wells with that in reference cultures. To be called positive, a clone needed expansion at FDR<0.05 compared with the reference and with all other wells, an odds ratio greater than 5, and a frequency greater than 0.1% in two replicate wells. A clonotype was called cross-reactive if it was significantly expanded both in SARS-CoV-2 spike wells and in at least one common cold coronavirus spike condition. CDR3 similarity was assessed by Levenshtein distance using the stringdist R package, and unrooted trees were constructed with ape in R 3.6.1. What TCRdb holds here is the immuneACCESS table cut down to in-frame rearrangements. Part of the clones is not present; checked against another copy, under half of the missing clones reflect an unresolved V gene, and the others are unexplained. V and J calls and clone size follow that table, whereas D and trimming were derived from the DNA. This sample has about 63,000 clones in its table, and around 75% of those were observed once. 3.5% to 4.5% of the sample comes from the top ten.

Rearrangement joined TRBV6-1 to TRBJ2-5; 7 central nucleotides agree with TRBD1. The specimen comprised CD4+ T cells from PBMCs cultured with HCoV-OC43 spike peptides, sampled before COVID-19 vaccination. The sample's cell subset or site label, in plain terms: HCoV-OC43 spike overlapping peptide pool stimulation. The sequence was collected from a human donor who received a COVID-19 vaccine. At the DNA level, the sequence is TGTGCCAGCAGTGAATATGGGACAGAGAAAGAGACCCAGTACTTC. Its protein is CASSEYGTEKETQYF.